One T cell receptor beta chain is described in this entry. During colonoscopy, one to two rectal pinch biopsies were collected. The source of the sample is a study of pediatric ulcerative colitis. Only in-frame clones appear in the TCRdb table, and some are missing; sequencing was by immunoSEQ multiplex PCR. Of more than 35,000 clones listed, less than 80% were seen once; the top ten hold 0.65% to 0.95%. V was pared by 3 bases and J by 0 bases, with 9 bases between. The CDR3 totals 14 residues. CDR1 is SGDLS and CDR2 is YYNGEE in the germline V gene. The sequence came from a boy aged 5-17 years with moderate ulcerative colitis. The rearrangement links TRBV9 to TRBJ1-2; TRBD1 might be the D (5 bases). Sequences were obtained from gut tissue. The CDR3 region has the DNA TGTGCCAGCAGCGGGGACGGACCTAACTATGGCTACACCTTC. Protein product: CASSGDGPNYGYTF.